Listed here is a single T cell receptor beta chain. Repertoires were generated with immunoSEQ multiplex PCR, while TCRdb's copy carries only in-frame clones and drops some. The sample lists roughly 40,000 clones, approximately 90% occurring once. The data stem from a study of blood T cell repertoires in COVID-19. J lost 10 bases, V lost 4 bases, and 9 bases had no gene match. This CDR3 has 16 residues. CDR1 and CDR2 (germline): MDHEN, SYDVKM. The chain uses TRBV28 and TRBJ1-6, with 11 bases aligning to TRBD1. The source of this sequence is a human donor in a cohort sampled during active COVID-19. Sequencing input: peripheral blood. The CDR3 here is CASSSLPGQGGSPLHF. The CDR3 DNA reads TGTGCCAGCAGTTCTCTACCGGGACAGGGGGGGTCACCCCTCCACTTT.